The next 17 T cell receptor beta chains were all read from a single sample in a study of blood T cells in healthy people across ages. Primed by a sample-barcoded 5' primer and a J-beta primer mix, a second PCR proceeded for about 7 to 12 cycles. TCRdb called the 5' RACE reads again in MiXCR, with one record for every CDR3 protein. This table has hundreds of thousands of distinct CDR3 sequences, around 48% appearing once. The specimen was blood. These receptor sequences come from an older woman in good health.

The chain links TRBV6-5 to TRBJ2-3; TRBD2 aligns across 8 bases. Germline values: CDR1 MNHEY, CDR2 SVGAGI. This CDR3 contains 15 residues. Losses at the gene ends were 5 bases for V and 5 bases for J; bases not matched to a gene: 9. The CDR3 loop is CASSRSGGRQDTQYF. The CDR3 coding sequence is TGTGCCAGCAGTCGAAGCGGGGGTCGTCAAGATACGCAGTATTTT.

In its sample, this clonotype was seen a few times. The chain is built from TRBV7-8 and TRBJ2-7; D is ambiguous. Trimming shortened V by 2 bases and J by 2 bases, and 10 bases separated the two germline ends. This CDR3 contains 14 residues. From germline, CDR1 is SGHVS and CDR2 FQNEAQ. The CDR3: CASSLTRNTYEQYF. CDR3 sequence (DNA): TGTGCCAGCAGCTTAACACGCAATACCTACGAGCAGTACTTC.

V and J are TRBV9 and TRBJ2-1, with D possibly matching TRBD2 (6 bases). Trimming stripped 0 bases from V and 0 bases from J, with 13 bases between. In germline, CDR1 is SGDLS, CDR2 YYNGEE. The CDR3 totals 17 residues. CDR3 amino acids: CASSVVPAGSSYNEQFF. The DNA of the CDR3 is TGTGCCAGCAGCGTAGTGCCCGCGGGAAGCTCCTACAATGAGCAGTTCTTC.

The chain carries TRBV20-1 and TRBJ2-5; 10 bases align to TRBD2. The CDR3 covers 15 residues. Germline CDR1 and CDR2: DFQATT and SNEGSKA (reference sequence). V was clipped by 3 bases and J by 1 base; unmatched bases: 5. This CDR3 reads CSASGVAGGQETQYF. The CDR3 nucleotides are TGCAGTGCTAGTGGAGTAGCGGGAGGCCAAGAGACCCAGTACTTC.

The gene calls are TRBV10-3 and TRBJ2-7, with 8 bases fitting TRBD2. This CDR3 has 15 amino acids. The germline CDR1 and CDR2 sequences are ENHRY and SYGVKD. The ends lost 4 bases at V and 2 bases at J; junction bases unmatched: 7. The CDR3 reads CAISGASGPPYEQYF. In DNA form, the CDR3 reads TGTGCCATCAGTGGCGCTAGCGGGCCTCCCTACGAGCAGTACTTC.

The gene calls are TRBV20-1 and TRBJ1-1; D is uncertain. This CDR3 spans 14 amino acids. The germline gives CDR1 DFQATT, CDR2 SNEGSKA (reference sequence). Trimming cost V 0 bases and J 5 bases, with 13 bases left between them. The CDR3 spells CSARDLGSVTEAFF. CDR3 DNA: TGCAGTGCTAGAGATTTGGGTTCGGTAACTGAAGCTTTCTTT.

The chain joins TRBV7-7 to TRBJ2-1; 9 positions agree with TRBD2. Looked up from germline, CDR1 is SSHAT and CDR2 is FNYEAQ (reference sequence). Trimming took 5 bases from V and 7 from J; bases not matched to a gene: 9. CDR3 length: 15 residues. The CDR3 is CASSPISGSANEQFF. The CDR3 nucleotides are TGTGCCAGCAGCCCTATTAGCGGGAGTGCAAATGAGCAGTTCTTC.

The chain is built from TRBV24-1 and TRBJ2-3; 9 bases align to TRBD2. The CDR3 extends over 20 amino acids. Trimming cost V 4 bases and J 1 base; bases outside gene matches: 17. Germline-derived CDR1 and CDR2 are KGHDR and SFDVKD. CDR3 amino acids: CATSDIHSGSNIWGTDTQYF. CDR3 sequence (DNA): TGTGCCACCAGTGACATTCATAGCGGGAGTAATATTTGGGGCACAGATACGCAGTATTTT.

V gene TRBV6-6 combines with J gene TRBJ2-1; tentative D call: TRBD2 (6 bases). CDR3 size: 16 residues. Germline V gives CDR1 MNHNY, CDR2 SVGAGI (reference sequence). V dropped 8 bases and J dropped 1 base, with 18 bases sitting between them. The CDR3 spells CASGGEGARSYNEQFF. DNA for the CDR3: TGTGCCAGCGGAGGGGAAGGGGCGAGGTCCTACAATGAGCAGTTCTTC.

The gene calls are TRBV9 and TRBJ2-3, with 10 nucleotides matching TRBD2. V shed 3 bases and J 7 bases; nucleotides not matched to a gene: 5. Looked up from germline, CDR1 is SGDLS and CDR2 is YYNGEE. This CDR3 is 14 amino acids long. CDR3 sequence: CASSESSGSYTQYF. CDR3 coding DNA: TGTGCCAGCAGCGAATCTAGCGGGAGTTATACGCAGTATTTT.

The chain is built from TRBV20-1 and TRBJ2-1; TRBD2 matches at 10 bases. The CDR3 has 16 amino acids. Germline loops: CDR1 DFQATT, CDR2 SNEGSKA (reference sequence). V was clipped by 0 bases and J by 3 bases; unmatched bases: 5. The CDR3 is CSARDQTSGNYNEQFF. The CDR3 coding sequence is TGCAGTGCTAGAGATCAAACTAGCGGGAACTACAATGAGCAGTTCTTC.

This clonotype was counted between two and nine times. The V call is TRBV12-3 or TRBV12-4, the J call TRBJ1-4; D unclear. The V end was cut by 9 bases, the J end by 7 bases, with 12 bases between. The CDR3 contains 12 residues. In nucleotides, the CDR3 is TGTGCCAGTAGTGAGGTCCGTGAAAAACTGTTTTTT. This encodes CASSEVREKLFF.

A single count supports this clonotype. This chain connects TRBV9 to TRBJ2-5; 10 bases match TRBD2. This CDR3 contains 17 residues. The germline CDR1 and CDR2 sequences are SGDLS and YYNGEE. Germline trimming cut 0 bases from V and 1 base from J; bases unmatched to any gene: 6. CDR3 residues: CASSVGTSGTFQETQYF. Here the CDR3 DNA reads TGTGCCAGCAGCGTAGGGACTAGCGGTACATTCCAAGAGACCCAGTACTTC.

The chain uses TRBV4-2 and TRBJ2-1, with 13 positions matching TRBD2. Germline-derived CDR1 and CDR2 are LGHNA and YNFKEQ. The CDR3 is 17 amino acids. The trim removed 0 bases at V and 5 bases at J, leaving 4 bases unmatched. CDR3 bases: TGTGCCAGCAGCCAAGATCTACTAGCGGGAGGGGACAATGAGCAGTTCTTC. It codes for CASSQDLLAGGDNEQFF.

The chain joins TRBV12-3 or TRBV12-4 to TRBJ1-2; D might be TRBD1 (6 bases). The CDR3 loop spans 14 amino acids. V was cut by 3 bases and J by 7 bases, with 15 bases left in between. CDR3 DNA sequence: TGTGCCAGCAGTTTCCGACAGGAGCTATTTGGCTACACCTTC. Its protein product is CASSFRQELFGYTF.

The chain joins TRBV15 to TRBJ1-1, with 7 bases fitting TRBD1. The J segment lost 11 bases and the V segment lost 0 bases, leaving 12 bases of the junction unmatched. This CDR3 is 15 amino acids long. From germline, CDR1 is LNHNV and CDR2 YYDKDF (reference sequence). CDR3 sequence: CATSRDATGRMEAFF. Written as DNA, the CDR3 is TGTGCCACCAGCAGAGATGCGACAGGGCGTATGGAGGCTTTCTTT.

V usage is TRBV20-1 and J usage is TRBJ2-5, with 8 positions matching TRBD2. The end of the DNA aligns better with TRBJ2-7, so the J call may be wrong. The CDR3 length is 15 residues. Germline CDR1 DFQATT, CDR2 SNEGSKA (reference sequence). CDR3 residues: CSAALPRTSTDEQYF. The DNA of the CDR3 is TGCAGTGCTGCTCTCCCCCGGACTAGCACGGACGAGCAGTACTTC.